The 28 T cell receptor beta chains below all came from one sample that was sequenced in a study of graft-versus-host responses after intestinal transplantation. TCRdb keeps only in-frame clones here, not all; method: immunoSEQ multiplex PCR. The top ten clones hold about 1.1% of a sample with under 100,000 clones, over 80% of them seen once. These TCRs are of unknown antigen specificity. The sequencing here drew on unstimulated CD8+ T cells sorted from spleen or lymph node cells, taken before transplant. These receptors originate from a human donor who was the organ donor for an intestinal transplant.

This clone came up once. V usage is TRBV13 and J usage is TRBJ2-7; D may be TRBD2 (7 bases). V was pared by 3 bases and J by 5 bases, with 14 bases between. This CDR3 has 14 amino acids. Germline V lookup: CDR1 PRHDT, CDR2 FYEKMQ (reference sequence). The CDR3 region has the DNA TGTGCCAGCAGCTTGCTTGGGGGGGCGGACGAGCAGTACTTC. The encoded protein is CASSLLGGADEQYF.

The chain carries TRBV20-1 and TRBJ2-1; D possibly corresponds to TRBD2 (6 bases). Germline CDR1 reads DFQATT; CDR2 reads SNEGSKA (reference sequence). This CDR3 spans 11 amino acids. V was cut by 3 bases and J by 8 bases, with 8 bases left in between. The CDR3 here is CSARWGDEQFF. For the CDR3, the DNA is TGCAGTGCTAGGTGGGGGGATGAGCAGTTCTTC.

In DNA, the CDR3 is TGCGCCAGCAGCCAAGACCCCGGGACAGGGTGGATCTCCTACGAGCAGTACTTC. It specifies CASSQDPGTGWISYEQYF. The chain combines TRBV4-1 with TRBJ2-7; TRBD1 matches 9 bases. The CDR3 runs 18 residues. J gave up 0 bases and V 0 bases, and 9 bases lay outside the gene matches. The germline gives CDR1 MGHRA, CDR2 YSYEKL.

V gene TRBV19 combines with J gene TRBJ2-7; no definite D call. Germline lookup yields CDR1 LNHDA and CDR2 SQIVND (reference sequence). The CDR3 totals 14 residues. Trimming pared 3 bases from V and 2 bases from J, leaving 11 bases between. The CDR3 region has the DNA TGTGCCAGTAGTATCGTCGGCGGCCCCTACGAGCAGTACTTC. Translation gives CASSIVGGPYEQYF.

The gene calls are TRBV27 and TRBJ1-1, with a weak D call TRBD1 (6 bases). The CDR3 is 14 residues long. V lost 7 bases to trimming and J lost 7 bases, with 19 bases between them. Germline V CDR1 and CDR2: MNHEY, SMNVEV (reference sequence). CDR3 region: CASIVSRGHFEAFF. CDR3 DNA: TGTGCCAGCATCGTCAGTAGGGGACATTTTGAAGCTTTCTTT.

The gene calls are TRBV6-1 and TRBJ2-5, with D unresolved. V shed 6 bases and J shed 4 bases, with 6 bases lying between them. CDR1 MNHNS and CDR2 SASEGT come from the germline V gene. The CDR3 covers 11 residues. The CDR3 reads CASRSLETQYF. The CDR3 DNA reads TGTGCCAGCAGGAGTTTAGAGACCCAGTACTTC.

This clone appeared a few times. J is TRBJ2-7 and V is TRBV5-6; possibly TRBD1 for D (6 bases). CDR3 length equals 16 residues. Germline assignment: CDR1 SGHDT and CDR2 YYEEEE. The V end lost 2 bases, the J end lost 4 bases, and 19 bases lay between the germline ends. In DNA form, the CDR3 reads TGTGCCAGCAGCTTTGATCAGGGGTCTCCCTTTTACGAGCAGTACTTC. Protein product: CASSFDQGSPFYEQYF.

The chain uses TRBV19 and TRBJ1-1, with D perhaps matching TRBD1 (5 bases). Germline lookup yields CDR1 LNHDA and CDR2 SQIVND (reference sequence). The CDR3 contains 14 residues. V lost 3 bases and J lost 6, with 14 bases in between. CDR3 region: CASSIGRGSPEAFF. CDR3 nucleotides: TGTGCCAGTAGTATCGGACGGGGGTCCCCTGAAGCTTTCTTT.

The chain joins TRBV7-2 to TRBJ1-6; the D is unclear. V gave up 1 base and J gave up 14 bases, with 18 bases separating them. This CDR3 has 15 amino acids. Germline lookup yields CDR1 SGHTA and CDR2 FQGNSA. The CDR3 region has the DNA TGTGCCAGCAGCTTAGACTCCGGTCCCGAGGTATCCCTCCACTTT. Translated: CASSLDSGPEVSLHF.

V and J are TRBV25-1 and TRBJ2-7; 8 nucleotides align to TRBD1. The germline V gene encodes CDR1 MGHDK and CDR2 SYGVNS. V shed 3 bases and J 1 base; nucleotides not matched to a gene: 5. This CDR3 comprises 15 residues. The CDR3 coding sequence is TGTGCCAGCAGTGAGGTCAGGGGGCGGTCCTACGAGCAGTACTTC. This encodes CASSEVRGRSYEQYF.

The J gene is TRBJ2-3, the V gene TRBV7-6, with 7 bases lining up with TRBD2. The V gene end was trimmed by 4 bases and the J gene end by 2 bases; junction bases not matched to a gene: 9. The CDR3 sequence is 16 residues long. Per the germline V gene, CDR1 is SGHVS and CDR2 is FNYEAQ. CDR3 DNA: TGTGCCAGCAGCTCCAAGGGGCGGGGGACCACAGATACGCAGTATTTT. It is translated as CASSSKGRGTTDTQYF.

In its sample, this clone was seen once. This chain uses TRBV7-9 with TRBJ2-3; weak D call: TRBD2 (6 bases). V was cut by 5 bases and J by 1 base, with 19 bases left in between. CDR3 length: 17 amino acids. CDR1 and CDR2 from the germline V gene are SEHNR and FQNEAQ (reference sequence). CDR3 DNA sequence: TGTGCCAGCAGCGCGGGACCCCGGCCCCGACGCACAGATACGCAGTATTTT. It encodes CASSAGPRPRRTDTQYF.

V gene TRBV27 combines with J gene TRBJ2-1, with TRBD2 as a possible D gene (7 bases). Germline V gene data show CDR1 as MNHEY and CDR2 as SMNVEV (reference sequence). This CDR3 contains 15 residues. Trimming removed 7 bases at V and 6 bases at J, with 19 bases between. Here the CDR3 reads CASTGSGGPGNEQFF. CDR3 in DNA: TGTGCCAGCACCGGTTCCGGGGGGCCGGGCAATGAGCAGTTCTTC.

Here the CDR3 DNA reads TGTGCCAGCACCAGAGGACTGGGGAGCTACGAGCAGTACTTC. Translating it yields CASTRGLGSYEQYF. V and J are TRBV21-1 and TRBJ2-7; the table's D call TRBD2 went unverified against the DNA. TRBV21-1 is an annotated pseudogene. The CDR3 runs 14 residues.

V is TRBV5-6 and J is TRBJ2-2, with TRBD1 matching 7 bases. Germline V gene sequence: CDR1 SGHDT, CDR2 YYEEEE. This CDR3 is 12 amino acids long. J was trimmed by 6 bases and V by 4 bases; bases with no gene match: 0. The CDR3 loop is CASSDRAGELFF. The CDR3, as DNA: TGTGCCAGCAGCGACAGGGCCGGGGAGCTGTTTTTT. The full variable domain, its missing parts supplied by reference TRBV5-6 and TRBJ2-2, is DAGVTQSPTHLIKTRGQQVTLRCSPKSGHDTVSWYQQALGQGPQFIFQYYEEEERQRGNFPDRFSGHQFPNYSSELNVNALLLGDSALYLCASSDRAGELFFGEGSRLTVL.

This chain links TRBV7-2 with TRBJ2-2; the D gene is possibly TRBD1 (5 bases). Germline-derived CDR1 and CDR2 are SGHTA and FQGNSA. There are 17 residues in the CDR3. V was shortened by 3 bases and J by 6 bases, with 20 bases between the two germline ends. The CDR3 nucleotides are TGTGCCAGCAGCTTTGTCGCAGGGTTCCGACGGGCCGGGGAGCTGTTTTTT. It translates to CASSFVAGFRRAGELFF.

This clone appeared a single time. The genes are TRBV19 and TRBJ2-7, with D uncertain. V was shortened by 2 bases and J by 3 bases, with 14 bases between the two germline ends. Germline values: CDR1 LNHDA, CDR2 SQIVND (reference sequence). This CDR3 is 15 amino acids long. CDR3 amino acids: CASSIYRAPGYEQYF. Written as DNA, the CDR3 is TGTGCCAGTAGTATATACCGAGCCCCCGGCTACGAGCAGTACTTC.

The rearrangement uses TRBV19 and TRBJ2-5; maybe TRBD2 (6 bases). This CDR3 comprises 14 residues. Germline V CDR1 and CDR2: LNHDA, SQIVND (reference sequence). The V gene lost 1 base and the J gene lost 5 bases, with 11 bases spanning the gap. The CDR3 DNA is TGTGCCAGTAGTATAGTAGGAGGGCGGGAGACCCAGTACTTC. It is translated as CASSIVGGRETQYF.

The gene calls are TRBV18 and TRBJ2-5, with a tentative D call TRBD2 (7 bases). V shed 10 bases and J shed 3 bases, with 21 bases lying between them. Per the germline V gene, CDR1 is KGHSH and CDR2 is LQKENI. The CDR3 runs 15 residues. CDR3: CATSTGTTGEETQYF. In DNA form, the CDR3 reads TGTGCCACCTCCACAGGGACTACGGGCGAAGAGACCCAGTACTTC.

The J gene is TRBJ2-7, the V gene TRBV19; 10 positions agree with TRBD2. This CDR3 region has 14 residues. Losses at the gene ends were 5 bases for V and 2 bases for J; bases not matched to a gene: 3. Germline V CDR1 and CDR2: LNHDA, SQIVND (reference sequence). CDR3 region: CASSPGTSAYEQYF. The CDR3 DNA reads TGTGCCAGTAGTCCCGGGACTAGCGCCTACGAGCAGTACTTC.

The gene calls are TRBV27 and TRBJ2-1; 9 nucleotides line up with TRBD2. The CDR3 has 14 amino acids. With V trimmed by 3 bases and J by 5 bases, 2 bases remained unmatched. Germline-derived CDR1 and CDR2 are MNHEY and SMNVEV (reference sequence). For the CDR3, the DNA is TGTGCCAGCAGTTTGACTAGCGGCCACAATGAGCAGTTCTTC. Translated, it gives CASSLTSGHNEQFF.

The rearrangement joins TRBV5-1 to TRBJ2-2; possible D gene TRBD2, 6 bases. V lost 2 bases and J 0 bases, leaving 8 bases between the germline ends. Germline V lookup: CDR1 SGHRS, CDR2 YFSETQ. CDR3 length equals 15 residues. The CDR3 here is CASSFGTANTGELFF. The CDR3 DNA is TGCGCCAGCAGCTTTGGGACTGCGAACACCGGGGAGCTGTTTTTT.

This chain links TRBV27 with TRBJ2-5; 7 bases are a match to TRBD1. With 2 bases clipped from V and 7 bases from J, the junction kept 4 bases outside the gene matches. The germline CDR1 and CDR2 sequences are MNHEY and SMNVEV (reference sequence). CDR3 size: 13 residues. The chain's CDR3 is CASSLGRQGTQYF. In DNA, the CDR3 is TGTGCCAGCAGTTTAGGGAGACAGGGGACCCAGTACTTC.

This clone was observed once. V gene TRBV5-1 combines with J gene TRBJ1-3; TRBD1 might be the D (5 bases). This CDR3 comprises 15 residues. Trimming pared 0 bases from V and 4 bases from J, leaving 11 bases between. Germline V gives CDR1 SGHRS, CDR2 YFSETQ. The CDR3 region is CASSLEWGVGNTIYF. The CDR3 DNA follows: TGCGCCAGCAGCTTGGAGTGGGGGGTCGGAAACACCATATATTTT.

This rearrangement joins TRBV11-1 to TRBJ2-1; 15 bases agree with TRBD2. This CDR3 comprises 18 residues. V shed 2 bases, J shed 4 bases, and the junction held 6 bases outside the gene matches. CDR1 is SGHAT, CDR2 FQDESV, per germline (reference sequence). The CDR3 spells CASSLKGTSGGLYNEQFF. The CDR3 DNA reads TGTGCCAGCAGCTTAAAGGGGACTAGCGGGGGGCTATACAATGAGCAGTTCTTC.

The chain employs TRBV7-9 and TRBJ2-1, with a possible D match to TRBD1 (6 bases). V dropped 2 bases and J dropped 5 bases, with 16 bases sitting between them. Germline assignment: CDR1 SEHNR and CDR2 FQNEAQ (reference sequence). This CDR3 is built from 16 residues. This CDR3 is CASSLLVLQGDNEQFF. Written as DNA, the CDR3 is TGTGCCAGCAGCTTATTGGTTTTACAGGGTGACAATGAGCAGTTCTTC. The complete variable domain, with remaining parts taken from reference TRBV7-9 and TRBJ2-1, reads DTGVSQNPRHKITKRGQNVTFRCDPISEHNRLYWYRQTLGQGPEFLTYFQNEAQLEKSRLLSDRFSAERPKGSFSTLEIQRTEQGDSAMYLCASSLLVLQGDNEQFFGPGTRLTVL.

This rearrangement joins TRBV27 to TRBJ2-3, with TRBD2 identical over 10 bases. The germline CDR1 and CDR2 sequences are MNHEY and SMNVEV (reference sequence). The CDR3 loop spans 18 amino acids. V lost 2 bases to trimming and J lost 3 bases; unmatched junction nucleotides: 11. The CDR3 reads CASSLRDASGSITDTQYF. For the CDR3, the DNA is TGTGCCAGCAGTTTAAGAGATGCTAGCGGGAGTATAACAGATACGCAGTATTTT.

This sequence joins TRBV9 and TRBJ2-7, with 8 nucleotides matching TRBD1. The CDR3 covers 14 residues. CDR1 SGDLS and CDR2 YYNGEE come from the germline V gene. The V segment lost 3 bases and the J segment 1 base; nucleotides outside the gene matches: 3. Here the CDR3 reads CASSERQGSYEQYF. DNA of the CDR3: TGTGCCAGCAGCGAACGACAGGGGTCCTACGAGCAGTACTTC.